Listed below are T cell receptor beta chains from one sample, sequenced in a study of CD8 T cells in ankylosing spondylitis. TCRdb reprocessed the 5' RACE reads via MiXCR and lists one record per CDR3 protein. The top ten hold roughly 3.6% of the sample, which has about 310,000 distinct CDR3 sequences, less than 25% seen once. The specimen was blood, either unsorted or a sorted T cell fraction (not recorded which). All receptors come from a female donor with ankylosing spondylitis or in good health (not recorded which). The conserved cysteine and the conserved F or W are not part of the CDR3 here. The order of the fields is D gene, V gene, CDR3 protein. A D gene is named only where the DNA matches it firmly.

d_gene: -
v_gene: TRBV5-1
CDR3aa: ASSFPLRGPPGANVLT

d_gene: -
v_gene: TRBV7-9
CDR3aa: ASSSRLEGLDEQF

d_gene: TRBD2
v_gene: TRBV20-1
CDR3aa: SASGLAGPLMDEQY

d_gene: -
v_gene: TRBV20-1
CDR3aa: SAPNKREQF

d_gene: -
v_gene: TRBV2
CDR3aa: ASSRRGARTDTQY

d_gene: -
v_gene: TRBV7-6
CDR3aa: ASSPGGLGETQY

d_gene: TRBD1
v_gene: TRBV4-2
CDR3aa: ASSPQGGTDTIY

d_gene: TRBD2
v_gene: TRBV15
CDR3aa: ATSRGGTSHEQY

d_gene: -
v_gene: TRBV20-1
CDR3aa: SARGTRSNEQF

d_gene: -
v_gene: TRBV2
CDR3aa: ASMSGFSYEQY

d_gene: -
v_gene: TRBV29-1
CDR3aa: SGGGTPLGYT

d_gene: -
v_gene: TRBV15
CDR3aa: EGVQNTEAF

d_gene: -
v_gene: TRBV5-6
CDR3aa: ASSLAISNTEAF

d_gene: -
v_gene: TRBV7-2
CDR3aa: ASSFKTGYQETQY

d_gene: -
v_gene: TRBV6-2/TRBV6-3
CDR3aa: ASSYPRSVAEQY

d_gene: TRBD2
v_gene: TRBV15
CDR3aa: ATSRDAPPSTSPNIQETQY